A single sample is the source of the 3 T cell receptor beta chains below, sequenced in a study of T-cell memory formation after mild COVID-19. TCRdb reanalysed the 5' RACE reads using MiXCR and keeps one entry per CDR3 protein. The sample carries 350,000 to 500,000 distinct CDR3 sequences, less than 25% recorded once. Sequences were obtained from PBMCs or a T cell subset sorted from them (not recorded which). All receptors derive from an adult woman who had mild COVID-19 (a few samples of this study predate the infection). Cell type and time point are not known.

The rearrangement links TRBV7-2 to TRBJ2-1; either TRBD1 or TRBD2 may supply D (5 bases each). CDR1 and CDR2 from the germline V gene are SGHTA and FQGNSA. Between the trimmed V and J ends, which lost 1 base and 2 bases, there was a span of 12 bases. CDR3 length equals 16 residues. Here the CDR3 reads CASSLGGEGPYNEQFF. The DNA of the CDR3 is TGTGCCAGCAGCTTAGGAGGGGAAGGACCCTACAATGAGCAGTTCTTC. Full variable domain (rest looked up from reference TRBV7-2 and TRBJ2-1): GAGVSQSPSNKVTEKGKDVELRCDPISGHTALYWYRQSLGQGLEFLIYFQGNSAPDKSGLPSDRFSAERTGGSVSTLTIQRTQQEDSAVYLCASSLGGEGPYNEQFFGPGTRLTVL.

The sample holds a few counts of this clonotype. The chain is built from TRBV7-2 and TRBJ1-1; possible D gene TRBD1, 6 bases. V lost 4 bases, J lost 1 base, and 13 bases lay in between. Germline assignment: CDR1 SGHTA and CDR2 FQGNSA. This CDR3 contains 15 residues. CDR3 amino acids: CASSSQGPRNTEAFF. The CDR3, as DNA: TGTGCCAGCAGCTCCCAGGGGCCGCGGAACACTGAAGCTTTCTTT.

This clonotype came up a few times. The V gene is TRBV7-2, the J gene TRBJ2-3, with 8 bases aligning to TRBD2. Germline CDR1 SGHTA, CDR2 FQGNSA. V trimming: 1 base; J trimming: 2 bases; junction bases outside the gene matches: 5. The CDR3 sequence is 16 residues long. The CDR3 sequence is CASSLVAGKLTDTQYF. The DNA for the CDR3 is TGTGCCAGCAGCTTAGTAGCGGGAAAACTCACAGATACGCAGTATTTT.